The clone carrying this TCR beta chain was seen more than once but under ten times. Its antigen is currently unknown. The data derive from a study of early T cells in non-severe SARS-CoV-2 infection. Study-level information: Bulk RNA from unsorted whole blood was sequenced; chains were unpaired.

Molecules of cDNA were individually given unique molecular identifiers that were attached to them. Each CDR3 protein is one row after TCRdb ran MiXCR on the 5' RACE reads. The table lists 75,000 or so distinct CDR3 sequences, 12% of them singletons. Whole-study findings and limits: Private and CD4 specificities were missed by VDJdb matching, skewed to anti-spike CD8.

V lost 0 bases, J lost 0 bases, and 11 bases lay in between. Germline V gene lookup returns CDR1 SGHRS and CDR2 YFSETQ. The CDR3 has 16 residues. Sequenced input: whole blood. V gene TRBV5-1 combines with J gene TRBJ2-3, with D perhaps TRBD2 (6 bases). This sequence originates from an adult who was a healthcare worker with PCR-confirmed SARS-CoV-2 infection or an uninfected control (not recorded which). The CDR3 is CASSLDPAGSTDTQYF. The CDR3 DNA follows: TGCGCCAGCAGCTTGGACCCAGCGGGTAGCACAGATACGCAGTATTTT.